This record concerns one T cell receptor beta chain sequence. Its antigen is unidentified. The record originates from a study of T cell repertoires in cytomegalovirus infection. Findings and caveats of the study: Cumulated frequencies of public TCR beta families served to identify carriers of CMV plus the relevant HLA.

TCRdb called the reads again in MiXCR, with one record for every CDR3 protein. This sample has about 740,000 distinct CDR3 sequences, with roughly 36% found just once. CDR1 and CDR2 (germline): SGDLS, YYNGEE. CDR3 length: 16 amino acids. The V and J ends lost 0 bases and 9 bases respectively, with 16 bases between them. The chain employs TRBV9 and TRBJ1-6; D unresolved. What was sequenced was PBMCs. The TCR originated in a human donor in good health (CMV status not recorded). Some clones in this sample may be carry-over from other donors' samples. CDR3: CASSVVRLSGFSPLHF. In DNA form, the CDR3 reads TGTGCCAGCAGCGTAGTAAGGTTGAGTGGATTTTCACCCCTCCACTTT.